This TCR beta chain was documented in a study of esophageal squamous cell carcinoma under preoperative chemotherapy. Whole-study findings and limits: Tumor-infiltrating lymphocytes showed no significant post-chemotherapy TCR diversity increase, unlike peripheral T cells. After treatment, tumor-infiltrating lymphocytes apparently came partly from blood T cells.

V shed 7 bases and J 3 bases; nucleotides not matched to a gene: 8. In germline, CDR1 is SGHTA, CDR2 FQGNSA. CDR3 length equals 15 residues. Time point defined: before preoperative PTX-NDP chemotherapy. Each CDR3 protein gets one entry after TCRdb re-called the PCR reads with MiXCR. The sample yields fewer than 15,000 distinct CDR3 sequences, roughly 50% seen once. Comments on this clonotype: Its cognate antigen is unknown.

The chain carries TRBV7-2 and TRBJ2-3, with 9 bases lining up with TRBD1. Sampling was conducted from a patient given preoperative chemotherapy. The TCR comes from a human donor with esophageal squamous cell carcinoma. The donor label of this sample is uncertain. The CDR3 loop is CASIPTGGATDTQYF. Here the CDR3 DNA reads TGTGCCAGCATCCCGACAGGGGGAGCGACAGATACGCAGTATTTT.